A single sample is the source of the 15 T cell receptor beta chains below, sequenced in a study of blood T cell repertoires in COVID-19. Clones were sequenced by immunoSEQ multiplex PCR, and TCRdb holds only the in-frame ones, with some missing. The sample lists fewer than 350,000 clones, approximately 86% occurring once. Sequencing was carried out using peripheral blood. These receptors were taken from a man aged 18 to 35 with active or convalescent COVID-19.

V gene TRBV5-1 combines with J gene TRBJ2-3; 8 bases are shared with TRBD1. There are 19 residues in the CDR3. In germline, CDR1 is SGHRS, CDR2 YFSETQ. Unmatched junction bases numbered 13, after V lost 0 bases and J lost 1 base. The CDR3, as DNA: TGCGCCAGCAGCTTGGCACTAAACTTTCCCAGGGGGCGCACAGATACGCAGTATTTT. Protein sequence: CASSLALNFPRGRTDTQYF.

CDR3 coding DNA: TGTGCCAGTAGTACCATGAGCCTAGCGGGGGGGTTCCAAGAGACCCAGTACTTC. Its translation: CASSTMSLAGGFQETQYF. J is TRBJ2-5 and V is TRBV19; 12 bases align to TRBD2. CDR3 length: 18 residues. Germline CDR1 LNHDA, CDR2 SQIVND (reference sequence). V shed 4 bases, J shed 1 base, and the junction held 10 bases outside the gene matches.

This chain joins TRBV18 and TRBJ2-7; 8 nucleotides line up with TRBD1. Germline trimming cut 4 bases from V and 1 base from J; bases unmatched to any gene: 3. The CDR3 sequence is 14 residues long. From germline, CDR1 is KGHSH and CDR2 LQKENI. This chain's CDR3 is CASSRDRISYEQYF. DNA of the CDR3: TGTGCCAGCTCACGGGACAGGATTTCCTACGAGCAGTACTTC.

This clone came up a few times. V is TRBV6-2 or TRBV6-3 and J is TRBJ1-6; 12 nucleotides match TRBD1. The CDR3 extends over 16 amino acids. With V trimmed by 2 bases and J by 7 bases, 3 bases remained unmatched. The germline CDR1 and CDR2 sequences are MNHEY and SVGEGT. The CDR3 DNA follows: TGTGCCAGCAGTTACGGGACAGGGGGCGGAAATTCACCCCTCCACTTT. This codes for CASSYGTGGGNSPLHF.

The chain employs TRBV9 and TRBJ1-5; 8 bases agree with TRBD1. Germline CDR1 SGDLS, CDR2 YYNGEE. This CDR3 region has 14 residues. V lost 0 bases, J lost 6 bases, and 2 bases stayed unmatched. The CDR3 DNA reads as TGTGCCAGCAGCGTAGGGACAGGGAGTCAGCCCCAGCATTTT. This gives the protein CASSVGTGSQPQHF.

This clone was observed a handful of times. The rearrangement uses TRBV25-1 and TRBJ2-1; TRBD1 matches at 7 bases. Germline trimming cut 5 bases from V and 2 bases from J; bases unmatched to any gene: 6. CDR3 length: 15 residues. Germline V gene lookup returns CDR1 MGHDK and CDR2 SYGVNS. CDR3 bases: TGTGCCAGCAGTTATCCGGGACAGCCCTACAATGAGCAGTTCTTC. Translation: CASSYPGQPYNEQFF.

CDR3 coding DNA: TGTGCCACCAGCCCTAACTCGCACAGGCCGAACCCAAACTATGGCTACACCTTC. Its protein product is CATSPNSHRPNPNYGYTF. V usage is TRBV24-1 and J usage is TRBJ1-2, with D maybe TRBD1 (5 bases). Germline values: CDR1 KGHDR, CDR2 SFDVKD. This CDR3 comprises 18 residues. V was shortened by 7 bases and J by 2 bases, with 25 bases between the two germline ends.

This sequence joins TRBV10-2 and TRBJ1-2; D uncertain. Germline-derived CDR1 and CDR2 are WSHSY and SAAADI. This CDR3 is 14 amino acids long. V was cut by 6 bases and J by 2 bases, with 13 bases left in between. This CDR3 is CASRPGSPNYGYTF. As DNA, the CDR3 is TGCGCCAGCAGGCCGGGTTCTCCCAACTATGGCTACACCTTC.

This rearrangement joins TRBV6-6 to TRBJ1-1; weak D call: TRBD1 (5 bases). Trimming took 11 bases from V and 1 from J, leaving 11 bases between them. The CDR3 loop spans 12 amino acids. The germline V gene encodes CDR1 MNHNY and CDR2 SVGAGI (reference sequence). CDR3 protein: CAGRQQNTEAFF. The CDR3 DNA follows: TGTGCCGGCCGACAGCAGAACACTGAAGCTTTCTTT.

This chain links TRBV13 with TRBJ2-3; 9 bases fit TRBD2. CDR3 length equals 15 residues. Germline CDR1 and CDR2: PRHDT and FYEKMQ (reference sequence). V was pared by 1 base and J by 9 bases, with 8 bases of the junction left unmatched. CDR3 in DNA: TGTGCCAGCAGCTTAGCGGGCGGGGGGGCAAGGACGCAGTATTTT. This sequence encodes CASSLAGGGARTQYF.

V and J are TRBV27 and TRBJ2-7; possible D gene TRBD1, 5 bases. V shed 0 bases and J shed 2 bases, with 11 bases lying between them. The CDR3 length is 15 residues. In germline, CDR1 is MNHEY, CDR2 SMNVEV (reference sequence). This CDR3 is CASSLSAPGPYEQYF. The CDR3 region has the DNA TGTGCCAGCAGTTTATCAGCGCCAGGGCCCTACGAGCAGTACTTC.

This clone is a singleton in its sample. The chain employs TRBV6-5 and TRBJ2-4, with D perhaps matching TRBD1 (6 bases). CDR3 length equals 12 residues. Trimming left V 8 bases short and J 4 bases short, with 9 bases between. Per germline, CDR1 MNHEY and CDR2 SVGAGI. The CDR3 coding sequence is TGTGCCAGCTTAGGACAGAAAAACATTCAGTACTTC. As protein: CASLGQKNIQYF.

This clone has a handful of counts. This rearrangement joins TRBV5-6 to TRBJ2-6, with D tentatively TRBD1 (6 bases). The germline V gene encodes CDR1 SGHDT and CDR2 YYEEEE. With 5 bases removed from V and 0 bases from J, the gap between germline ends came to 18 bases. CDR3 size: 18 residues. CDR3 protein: CASRSVGQFGSGANVLTF. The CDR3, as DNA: TGTGCCAGCAGATCTGTCGGACAGTTCGGCTCTGGGGCCAACGTCCTGACTTTC.

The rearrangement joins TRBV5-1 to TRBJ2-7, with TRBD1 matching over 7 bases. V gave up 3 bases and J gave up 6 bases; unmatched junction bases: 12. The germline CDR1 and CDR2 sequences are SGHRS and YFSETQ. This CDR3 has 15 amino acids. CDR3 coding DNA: TGCGCCAGCAGCTGGACCCGACAGGGTGACGGCGAGCAGTACTTC. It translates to CASSWTRQGDGEQYF. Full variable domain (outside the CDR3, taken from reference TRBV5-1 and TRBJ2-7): KAGVTQTPRYLIKTRGQQVTLSCSPISGHRSVSWYQQTPGQGLQFLFEYFSETQRNKGNFPGRFSGRQFSNSRSEMNVSTLELGDSALYLCASSWTRQGDGEQYFGPGTRLTVT.

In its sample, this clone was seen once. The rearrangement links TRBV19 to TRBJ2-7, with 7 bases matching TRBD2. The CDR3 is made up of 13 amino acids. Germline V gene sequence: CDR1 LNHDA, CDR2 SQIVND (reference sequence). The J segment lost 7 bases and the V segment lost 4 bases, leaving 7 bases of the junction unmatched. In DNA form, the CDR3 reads TGTGCCAGTAGTAATCCAGGGAGGGAAGAGCAGTACTTC. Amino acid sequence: CASSNPGREEQYF.